This T cell receptor beta chain was identified in a study of blood T cell repertoires in COVID-19. About the study: PBMCs, B-cell-depleted T cells, or T cells provided the cDNA or gDNA that made up the material.

This CDR3 has 13 amino acids. Germline V gene sequence: CDR1 ENHRY, CDR2 SYGVKD. Trimming removed 7 bases at V and 10 bases at J, with 19 bases between. Repertoires were generated with immunoSEQ multiplex PCR, while TCRdb's copy carries only in-frame clones and drops some. This sample has around 150,000 clones; 85% occur once, and the top ten carry less than 3.5%. The specimen sequenced was peripheral blood. This TCR was recovered from a human donor with acute or convalescent COVID-19. The donor label of this sample is uncertain. The genes are TRBV10-3 and TRBJ1-1, with a possible D match to TRBD1 (5 bases). The CDR3 sequence is CAIMGPEIRVAFF. The CDR3 DNA reads TGTGCCATCATGGGGCCGGAAATTCGAGTAGCTTTCTTT.